The rows below give T cell receptor beta chains drawn from one sample of a study of blood T cell repertoires in COVID-19. Only in-frame clones appear in the TCRdb table, and some are missing; sequencing was by immunoSEQ multiplex PCR. The data contain 18,000 or so clones, 88% of them singletons. Sequenced input: peripheral blood. These receptors were obtained from a man aged 40-49 years with active COVID-19. CDR3s include the opening cysteine and the closing phenylalanine or tryptophan. D genes are given only for firm matches. A clone size is listed for some rows: how often the clone was seen (once, few, many), or a class if it is expanded.

J: TRBJ2-4
V: TRBV14
size: -
length: 13
D: -
DNA: TGTGCCAGCAGCCCAAGCCGGGGAAACATTCAGTACTTC
CDR3: CASSPSRGNIQYF

J: TRBJ1-2
V: TRBV5-4
size: -
length: 15
D: TRBD1
DNA: TGTGCCAGCAGCTCCACATGGACAGGCGGCTATGGCTACACCTTC
CDR3: CASSSTWTGGYGYTF

J: TRBJ2-7
V: TRBV6-2/TRBV6-3
size: -
length: 15
D: -
DNA: TGTGCCAGCACCCCCTGGCGGGCCAGCTCCTACGAGCAGTACTTC
CDR3: CASTPWRASSYEQYF

J: TRBJ2-3
V: TRBV5-5
size: -
length: 14
D: -
DNA: TGTGCCAGCAGCGTGGACGGGTACACAGATACGCAGTATTTT
CDR3: CASSVDGYTDTQYF

J: TRBJ2-5
V: TRBV29-1
size: -
length: 13
D: -
DNA: TGCAGCGTTGAAGGCGTGTACCAAGAGACCCAGTACTTC
CDR3: CSVEGVYQETQYF

J: TRBJ2-1
V: TRBV3-1/TRBV3-2
size: -
length: 15
D: -
DNA: TGTGCCAGCAGTCGCCGGGACAAAGCCTACAATGAGCAGTTCTTC
CDR3: CASSRRDKAYNEQFF

J: TRBJ2-1
V: TRBV29-1
size: -
length: 14
D: -
DNA: TGCAGCGTCCACCCTCGGTTAGGGGACAATGAGCAGTTCTTC
CDR3: CSVHPRLGDNEQFF

J: TRBJ1-2
V: TRBV5-4
size: -
length: 19
D: TRBD1
DNA: TGTGCCAGCAGCCTTGGGTCACCGGGACAGGGTCTTTATGGCTATGGCTACACCTTC
CDR3: CASSLGSPGQGLYGYGYTF

J: TRBJ2-4
V: TRBV28
size: -
length: 17
D: -
DNA: TGTGCCAGCAGCCCCTCCCTAGGCCCCCTAGCCAAAAACATTCAGTACTTC
CDR3: CASSPSLGPLAKNIQYF

J: TRBJ2-2
V: TRBV7-9
size: few
length: 18
D: TRBD1
DNA: TGTGCCAGCAGCGACATTACCGGGACAGGGCTCTGGGGCGGGGAGCTGTTTTTT
CDR3: CASSDITGTGLWGGELFF

J: TRBJ1-6
V: TRBV27
size: -
length: 15
D: TRBD1
DNA: TGTGCCAGCAGTCTGACAGGGACCTATAATTCACCCCTCCACTTT
CDR3: CASSLTGTYNSPLHF

J: TRBJ2-1
V: TRBV11-3
size: -
length: 12
D: TRBD2
DNA: TGTGCCAGCAGCTACGGGAGGGGTGAGCAGTTCTTC
CDR3: CASSYGRGEQFF

J: TRBJ2-3
V: TRBV7-6
size: -
length: 16
D: -
DNA: TGTGCCAGCAGCTTCGCGGGAACCTCTAGCACAGATACGCAGTATTTT
CDR3: CASSFAGTSSTDTQYF

J: TRBJ2-7
V: TRBV29-1
size: -
length: 15
D: -
DNA: TGCAGCGTCGTAGTCCTTGGGACTTACAACCGAGAGCAGTACTTC
CDR3: CSVVVLGTYNREQYF

J: TRBJ2-7
V: TRBV7-4
size: -
length: 19
D: TRBD2
DNA: TGTGCCAGCAGCTTACTTTCGACTAGCGGGATTTATTCCCACTACGAGCAGTACTTC
CDR3: CASSLLSTSGIYSHYEQYF

J: TRBJ2-3
V: TRBV9
size: -
length: 15
D: -
DNA: TGTGCCAGCAGCGGCGCCGGGAGTGTGACAGATACGCAGTATTTT
CDR3: CASSGAGSVTDTQYF

J: TRBJ1-2
V: TRBV9
size: -
length: 16
D: TRBD1
DNA: TGTGCCAGCAGCCACACTGGGACAGGGGGCGAGGGTGGCTACACCTTC
CDR3: CASSHTGTGGEGGYTF